The 12 T cell receptor beta chains given below trace back to one sample, sequenced in a study of siplizumab effects on memory and regulatory T cells. Only in-frame clones appear in the TCRdb table, and some are missing; sequencing was by immunoSEQ multiplex PCR. The sample has about 68,000 clones, approximately 93% seen once. Input material: CD8+ T cells sorted from blood. The receptors come from a human donor in good health.

This chain links TRBV5-4 with TRBJ2-1, with 11 bases that match TRBD2. Trimming took 5 bases from V and 5 from J; bases not matched to a gene: 6. Germline V CDR1 and CDR2: SGHNT, YYREEE (reference sequence). This CDR3 has 15 residues. The DNA of the CDR3 is TGTGCCAGCAGTCTTAGCGGGGGGGCCAACAATGAGCAGTTCTTC. It codes for CASSLSGGANNEQFF.

The V and J genes are TRBV6-5 and TRBJ2-1; D ambiguous. Germline V gives CDR1 MNHEY, CDR2 SVGAGI. The CDR3 length is 12 residues. The V gene lost 2 bases and the J gene lost 8 bases, with 7 bases spanning the gap. The CDR3 protein is CASSYLGDEQFF. The CDR3 nucleotides read TGTGCCAGCAGTTACCTAGGTGATGAGCAGTTCTTC.

The gene calls are TRBV7-2 and TRBJ2-7; D is unclear. Per germline, CDR1 SGHTA and CDR2 FQGNSA. The length of the CDR3 is 13 residues. V shed 2 bases and J shed 7 bases, with 12 bases lying between them. The CDR3 DNA follows: TGTGCCAGCAGCTTATCCGGGCCTGGAGAGCAGTACTTC. Protein: CASSLSGPGEQYF.

The chain has TRBV19 and TRBJ2-4; 9 positions agree with TRBD1. The germline CDR1 and CDR2 sequences are LNHDA and SQIVND (reference sequence). The length of the CDR3 is 14 residues. V was pared by 8 bases and J by 6 bases, with 8 bases of the junction left unmatched. In nucleotides, the CDR3 is TGTGCCAGTCTTGGGGGACAGGGAAGAAACATTCAGTACTTC. This translates into CASLGGQGRNIQYF.

The V call is TRBV6-5, the J call TRBJ2-1, with D hard to call. Trimming took 7 bases from V and 2 from J, leaving 15 bases between them. CDR1 MNHEY and CDR2 SVGAGI come from the germline V gene. CDR3 length equals 15 residues. The CDR3 bases are TGTGCCAGCACGTTAAGTGGTGATACCTACAATGAGCAGTTCTTC. It encodes CASTLSGDTYNEQFF.

V and J are TRBV7-2 and TRBJ2-7; 9 positions agree with TRBD1. CDR1 SGHTA and CDR2 FQGNSA come from the germline V gene. V was pared by 3 bases and J by 4 bases, with 1 base of the junction left unmatched. The CDR3 has 13 amino acids. CDR3 sequence: CASSFGQGYEQYF. The CDR3 bases are TGTGCCAGCAGCTTTGGACAGGGGTACGAGCAGTACTTC.

In DNA, the CDR3 is TGTGCCAGCAGTGTACAGGGTTTCGGGCAGCCCCAGCATTTT. Its protein is CASSVQGFGQPQHF. The rearrangement uses TRBV28 and TRBJ1-5; D perhaps matches TRBD1 (6 bases). Germline V CDR1 and CDR2: MDHEN, SYDVKM. The CDR3 sequence is 14 residues long. The V end was cut by 5 bases, the J end by 7 bases, with 15 bases between.

The gene calls are TRBV19 and TRBJ2-1; 9 positions match TRBD1. In germline, CDR1 is LNHDA, CDR2 SQIVND (reference sequence). Trimming removed 7 bases from V and 9 bases from J; junction bases left unmatched: 4. This CDR3 has 12 residues. CDR3 sequence: CASNTGGVEQFF. CDR3 coding DNA: TGTGCCAGTAACACAGGGGGCGTTGAGCAGTTCTTC.

The chain has TRBV28 and TRBJ1-1; 10 positions match TRBD1. The CDR3 contains 16 residues. Germline lookup yields CDR1 MDHEN and CDR2 SYDVKM. The V gene end was trimmed by 0 bases and the J gene end by 1 base; junction bases not matched to a gene: 2. The CDR3 DNA follows: TGTGCCAGCAGTTTATGGGGGGACAGGGGGAACACTGAAGCTTTCTTT. It is translated as CASSLWGDRGNTEAFF.

The chain joins TRBV4-3 to TRBJ2-7; TRBD2 agrees at 8 bases. The CDR3 totals 15 residues. Germline values: CDR1 LGHNA, CDR2 YSLEER. With V trimmed by 2 bases and J by 2 bases, 5 bases remained unmatched. The CDR3 is CASSQLLAETYEQYF. The CDR3 DNA is TGCGCCAGCAGCCAATTACTAGCGGAAACCTACGAGCAGTACTTC.

J is TRBJ2-7 and V is TRBV6-1, with D uncertain. Per germline, CDR1 MNHNS and CDR2 SASEGT. The ends were cut back, 4 bases at V and 7 bases at J, with 11 bases in the middle. The CDR3 sequence is 12 residues long. CDR3 residues: CASSGFNGEQYF. CDR3 DNA sequence: TGTGCCAGCAGTGGGTTTAACGGAGAGCAGTACTTC.

In its sample, this clone was seen once. The chain recombines TRBV9 with TRBJ1-1; 7 bases align to TRBD1. This CDR3 is 15 amino acids long. In germline, CDR1 is SGDLS, CDR2 YYNGEE. Trimming took 3 bases from V and 4 from J; bases not matched to a gene: 9. In DNA form, the CDR3 reads TGTGCCAGCAGCGAGGCAGGGGGGATCGGCACTGAAGCTTTCTTT. Amino acid sequence: CASSEAGGIGTEAFF.